Sequencing of this T cell receptor (beta chain) was carried out in a study of T cells in Graves' hyperthyroidism and ophthalmopathy. Findings and caveats of the study: Blood also contained most expanded thyroid clonotypes above 0.001. Researchers report that a 13 V-J model separated ophthalmopathy from stable hyperthyroidism. Prediction of ophthalmopathy progression came a median 6.5 months pre-onset.

The V gene's germline CDR1 is GTSNPN and CDR2 SVGIG (reference sequence). This CDR3 spans 14 amino acids. J was trimmed by 0 bases and V by 5 bases; bases with no gene match: 5. Notes on this clonotype: Its antigen is unidentified.

No ophthalmopathy progression within 18 months constituted stable Graves' hyperthyroidism. From RNA transcripts, TCR beta CDR3 regions were amplified. HTBI primers were employed in a first-round RT-PCR of the TCR CDR3. TCRdb ran MiXCR on the multiplex PCR reads and lists one entry per CDR3 protein. The repertoire includes about 580,000 distinct CDR3 sequences, around 46% of them detected once, and roughly 8.2% sits in the top ten. The receptor was isolated from a woman younger than 30 with Graves' hyperthyroidism. The chain carries TRBV30 and TRBJ1-1, with TRBD1 identical over 8 bases. The source material was peripheral blood or thyroid tissue (not recorded which). The CDR3 region is CAWGQGPMNTEAFF. CDR3 DNA sequence: TGTGCCTGGGGACAGGGCCCGATGAACACTGAAGCTTTCTTT.